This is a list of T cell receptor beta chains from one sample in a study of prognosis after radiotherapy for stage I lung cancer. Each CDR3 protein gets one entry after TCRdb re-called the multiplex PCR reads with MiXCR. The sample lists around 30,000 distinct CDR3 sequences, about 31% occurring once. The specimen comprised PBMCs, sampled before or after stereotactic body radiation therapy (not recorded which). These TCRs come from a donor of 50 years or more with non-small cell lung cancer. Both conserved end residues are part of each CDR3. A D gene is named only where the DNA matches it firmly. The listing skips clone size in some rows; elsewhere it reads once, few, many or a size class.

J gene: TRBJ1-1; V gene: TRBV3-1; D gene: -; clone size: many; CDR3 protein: CASKDTTQEAFF; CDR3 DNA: TGTGCCAGCAAGGACACAACCCAAGAAGCTTTCTTT
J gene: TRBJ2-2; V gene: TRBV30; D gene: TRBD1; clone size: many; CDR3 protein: CAGPRGHLNTGELFF; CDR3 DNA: TGTGCGGGCCCCAGGGGGCACCTGAACACCGGGGAGCTGTTTTTT
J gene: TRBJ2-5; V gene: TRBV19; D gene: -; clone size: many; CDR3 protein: CASSIPGDQETQYF; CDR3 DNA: TGTGCCAGTAGTATACCGGGGGACCAAGAGACCCAGTACTTC
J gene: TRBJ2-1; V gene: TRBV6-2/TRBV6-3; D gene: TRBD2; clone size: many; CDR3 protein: CASRTSGAYNEQFF; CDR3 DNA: TGTGCCAGCAGGACTAGCGGGGCCTACAATGAGCAGTTCTTC
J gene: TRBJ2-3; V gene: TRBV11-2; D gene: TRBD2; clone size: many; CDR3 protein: CASSFRSGGDTQYF; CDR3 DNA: TGTGCCAGCAGCTTTAGAAGCGGGGGGGATACGCAGTATTTT
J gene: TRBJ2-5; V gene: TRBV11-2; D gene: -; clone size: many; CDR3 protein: CASSSLRRERTQYF; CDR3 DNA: TGTGCCAGCAGCTCCCTTAGAAGGGAGCGGACCCAGTACTTC
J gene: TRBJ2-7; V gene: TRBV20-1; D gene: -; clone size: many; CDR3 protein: CSAGTPYEQYF; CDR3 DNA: TGCAGTGCTGGGACGCCCTACGAGCAGTACTTC
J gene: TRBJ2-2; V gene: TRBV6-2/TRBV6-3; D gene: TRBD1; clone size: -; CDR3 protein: CASSYHRGSTGEMFF; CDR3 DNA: TGTGCCAGCAGTTACCACAGGGGGTCTACCGGGGAAATGTTTTTT
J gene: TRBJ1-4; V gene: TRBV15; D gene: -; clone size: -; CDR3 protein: CATSRGLQGQGEKLFF; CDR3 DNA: TGTGCCACCAGCAGAGGACTGCAGGGCCAGGGTGAAAAACTGTTTTTT
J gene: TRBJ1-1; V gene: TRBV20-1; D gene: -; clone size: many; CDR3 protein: CSASTGNTEAFF; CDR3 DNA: TGCAGTGCTAGCACAGGGAACACTGAAGCTTTCTTT
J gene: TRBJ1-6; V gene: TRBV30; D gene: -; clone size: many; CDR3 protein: CAWSVPGDGSPLHF; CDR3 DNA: TGTGCCTGGAGTGTACCAGGGGACGGTTCACCCCTCCACTTT
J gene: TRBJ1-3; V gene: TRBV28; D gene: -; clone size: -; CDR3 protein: CASSLLARNTIYF; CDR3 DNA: TGTGCCAGCAGTTTATTAGCCCGAAACACCATATATTTT
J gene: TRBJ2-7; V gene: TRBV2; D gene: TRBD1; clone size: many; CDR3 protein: CATARTGAYEQYF; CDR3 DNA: TGTGCCACTGCGCGGACAGGGGCTTACGAGCAGTACTTC
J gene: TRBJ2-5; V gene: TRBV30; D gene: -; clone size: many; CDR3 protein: CAWKGGRETQYF; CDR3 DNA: TGTGCCTGGAAGGGGGGGCGGGAGACCCAGTACTTC
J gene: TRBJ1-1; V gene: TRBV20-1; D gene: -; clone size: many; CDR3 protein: CSPKSGGMNTEAFF; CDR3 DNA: TGCAGTCCAAAGAGTGGGGGCATGAACACTGAAGCTTTCTTT
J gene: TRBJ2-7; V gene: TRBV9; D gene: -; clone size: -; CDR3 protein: CASSSGSIYEQYF; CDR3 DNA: TGTGCCAGCAGCTCCGGGTCTATCTACGAGCAGTACTTC
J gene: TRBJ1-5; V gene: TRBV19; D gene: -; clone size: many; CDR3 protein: CASSKYRDSNQPQHF; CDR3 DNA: TGTGCCAGTAGTAAATACCGGGACAGCAATCAGCCCCAGCATTTT
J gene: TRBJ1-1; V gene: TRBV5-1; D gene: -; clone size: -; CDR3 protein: CAISPSGPVNTEAFF; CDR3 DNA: TGCGCCATCAGCCCCTCGGGGCCAGTGAACACTGAAGCTTTCTTT
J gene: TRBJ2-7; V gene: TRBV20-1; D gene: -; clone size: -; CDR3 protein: CSARDGGGGSYEQYF; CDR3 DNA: TGCAGTGCTAGGGATGGTGGTGGCGGATCCTACGAGCAGTACTTC
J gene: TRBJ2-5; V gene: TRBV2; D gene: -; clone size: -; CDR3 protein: CASLGTEGGTKYF; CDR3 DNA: TGTGCCAGCCTCGGGACAGAGGGGGGGACCAAGTACTTC
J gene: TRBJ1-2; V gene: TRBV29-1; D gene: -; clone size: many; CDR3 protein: CSVVSGNYGYTF; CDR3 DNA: TGCAGCGTTGTTTCAGGGAACTATGGCTACACCTTC
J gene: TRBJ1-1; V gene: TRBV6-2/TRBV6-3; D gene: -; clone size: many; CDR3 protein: CASRHRVENTEAFF; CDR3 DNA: TGTGCCAGCAGACACAGGGTTGAGAACACTGAAGCTTTCTTT
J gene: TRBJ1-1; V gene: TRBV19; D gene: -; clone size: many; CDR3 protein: CASNNFQGMNTEAFF; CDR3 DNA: TGTGCCAGTAACAACTTCCAGGGAATGAACACTGAAGCTTTCTTT
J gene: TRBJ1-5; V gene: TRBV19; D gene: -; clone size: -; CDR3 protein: CASRVCAGLSNQPQHF; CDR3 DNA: TGTGCCAGTAGGGTGTGCGCGGGGCTGAGCAATCAGCCCCAGCATTTT
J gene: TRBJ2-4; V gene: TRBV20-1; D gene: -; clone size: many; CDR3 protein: CSASHLRVGKNIQYF; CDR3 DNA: TGCAGTGCTAGCCACCTCAGGGTGGGCAAAAACATTCAGTACTTC
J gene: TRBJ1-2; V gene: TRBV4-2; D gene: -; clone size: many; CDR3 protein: CASSQSDAGYTF; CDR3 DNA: TGTGCCAGCAGCCAATCGGACGCTGGCTACACCTTC
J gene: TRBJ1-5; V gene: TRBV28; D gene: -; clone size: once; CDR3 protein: CAVSGGTKPQHF; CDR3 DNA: TGTGCCGTATCGGGGGGGACCAAGCCCCAGCATTTT
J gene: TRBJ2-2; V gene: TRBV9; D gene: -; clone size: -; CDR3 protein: CASSPLRVGKGEDLFF; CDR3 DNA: TGTGCCAGCAGCCCCCTTAGGGTGGGGAAGGGCGAGGATCTTTTTTTT
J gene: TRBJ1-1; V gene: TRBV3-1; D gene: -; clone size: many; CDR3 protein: CASSQKGGRTEAFF; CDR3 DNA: TGTGCCAGCAGCCAAAAGGGGGGCCGGACTGAAGCTTTCTTT
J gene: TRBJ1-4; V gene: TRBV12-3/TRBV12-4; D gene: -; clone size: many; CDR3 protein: CASTAILVREKLFF; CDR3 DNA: TGTGCCAGCACCGCGATTCTGGTCCGTGAAAAACTGTTTTTT
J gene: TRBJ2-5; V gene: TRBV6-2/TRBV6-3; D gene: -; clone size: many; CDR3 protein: CASRQSGDPGKETQYF; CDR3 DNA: TGTGCCAGCAGACAATCAGGGGACCCGGGAAAGGAGACCCAGTACTTC
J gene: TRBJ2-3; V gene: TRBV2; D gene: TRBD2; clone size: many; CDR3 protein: CASILAGGRGNTQYF; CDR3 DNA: TGTGCCAGCATCCTAGCGGGGGGGCGAGGAAATACGCAGTATTTT
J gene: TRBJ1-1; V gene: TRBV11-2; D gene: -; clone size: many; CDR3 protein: CASSRRRGLEAFF; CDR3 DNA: TGTGCCAGCAGCCGGAGGAGGGGACTGGAAGCTTTCTTT
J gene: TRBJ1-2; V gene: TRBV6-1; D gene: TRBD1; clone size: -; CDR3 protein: CATPARQGAGPGHAGGYTF; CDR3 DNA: TGTGCCACCCCGGCTCGACAGGGGGCGGGTCCGGGTCATGCGGGAGGCTACACCTTC
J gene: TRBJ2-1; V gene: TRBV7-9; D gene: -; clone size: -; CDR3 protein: CASSSGHLGNEQFF; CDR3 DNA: TGTGCCAGCAGCTCTGGACATCTGGGAAATGAGCAGTTCTTC
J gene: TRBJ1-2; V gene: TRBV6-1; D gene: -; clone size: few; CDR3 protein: CASSVGQKYGYTF; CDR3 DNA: TGTGCCAGCAGTGTCGGACAGAAGTATGGTTACACCTTC
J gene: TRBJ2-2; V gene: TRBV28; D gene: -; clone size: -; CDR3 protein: CASTPRGVTPSGDLFF; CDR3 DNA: TGTGCCAGCACCCCGAGGGGCGTAACTCCGTCCGGGGATCTGTTTTTT
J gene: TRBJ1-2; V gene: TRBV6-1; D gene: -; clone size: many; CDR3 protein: CASSEHGSYYGYTF; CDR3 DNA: TGTGCCAGCAGTGAACACGGCAGCTACTATGGTTACACCTTC
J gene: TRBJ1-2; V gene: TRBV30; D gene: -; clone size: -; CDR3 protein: CAWSPPDGTQNGYTF; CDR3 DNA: TGTGCCTGGAGTCCACCTGACGGCACACAGAATGGCTACACCTTC
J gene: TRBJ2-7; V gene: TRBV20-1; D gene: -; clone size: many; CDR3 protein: CSAKGTNYEQYF; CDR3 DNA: TGCAGTGCTAAGGGGACAAACTACGAGCAGTACTTC
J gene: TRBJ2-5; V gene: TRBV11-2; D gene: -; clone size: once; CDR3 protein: CASSSGVWETQYF; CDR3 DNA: TGTGCCAGCAGCTCAGGGGTGTGGGAGACCCAGTACTTC
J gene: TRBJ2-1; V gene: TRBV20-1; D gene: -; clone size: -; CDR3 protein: CGARDQDKSSYNEQFF; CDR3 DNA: TGCGGTGCTAGAGACCAGGACAAGAGCTCTTACAATGAGCAGTTCTTC